These T cell receptor beta chains were read from a single sample in a study of shared clonotypes between healthy human individuals. Assay: immunoSEQ multiplex PCR; the TCRdb copy retains only in-frame clones and omits some. The sample lists approximately 2,300,000 clones, about nine tenths occurring once. Sequencing was done on a sample of naive CD4+ T cells from PBMCs. The receptor set was obtained from a man between 18 and 35 years old in good health. Some clones in this sample may be carry-over from other donors' samples. Both conserved end residues are part of each CDR3. A D gene is named only where the DNA matches it firmly. Not all rows give a size; the values are once, few, many and, for expanded clones, a class.

V,size,J,D,length,CDR3,DNA
TRBV5-4,NA,TRBJ2-2,TRBD2,16,CASSPGLAGDTGELFF,TGTGCCAGCAGCCCCGGACTAGCGGGAGACACCGGGGAGCTGTTTTTT
TRBV27,NA,TRBJ2-7,NA,16,CASRSMFGTEYYEQYF,TGTGCCAGCAGATCAATGTTCGGGACGGAATACTACGAGCAGTACTTC
TRBV2,NA,TRBJ1-4,TRBD1,16,CASSLLTGGQGEKLFF,TGTGCCAGCAGTCTTCTGACAGGGGGCCAGGGTGAAAAACTGTTTTTT
TRBV5-6,NA,TRBJ2-3,NA,15,CASSLGVANTDTQYF,TGTGCCAGCAGCTTGGGGGTAGCCAACACAGATACGCAGTATTTT
TRBV6-1,NA,TRBJ2-7,NA,14,CASSEAPGAGEQYF,TGTGCCAGCAGTGAAGCTCCTGGAGCTGGCGAGCAGTACTTC
TRBV5-1,NA,TRBJ2-7,NA,14,CASSSLNRAGEQYF,TGCGCCAGCAGCTCCCTCAACAGGGCGGGTGAGCAGTACTTC
TRBV18,NA,TRBJ1-5,NA,13,CASSPTGGQPQHF,TGTGCCAGCTCACCGACCGGAGGTCAGCCCCAGCATTTT
TRBV18,NA,TRBJ2-1,NA,14,CASSPPLGKSEQFF,TGTGCCAGCTCACCACCGTTAGGGAAGAGTGAGCAGTTCTTC
TRBV4-3,NA,TRBJ2-3,NA,15,CASSQRRIGTDTQYF,TGCGCCAGCAGCCAACGAAGGATCGGCACAGATACGCAGTATTTT
TRBV5-3,NA,TRBJ2-7,NA,13,CARSCLGPYEQYF,TGTGCCAGAAGCTGCCTTGGGCCTTACGAGCAGTACTTC
TRBV5-4,NA,TRBJ2-2,NA,13,CASGEGGPGELFF,TGTGCCAGCGGAGAGGGGGGGCCCGGGGAGCTGTTTTTT
TRBV7-9,NA,TRBJ2-5,NA,13,CASSPFRKETQYF,TGTGCCAGCAGCCCATTTAGAAAAGAGACCCAGTACTTC
TRBV6-5,NA,TRBJ2-1,TRBD1,14,CASSWGTENNEQFF,TGTGCCAGCAGTTGGGGGACAGAGAACAATGAGCAGTTCTTC
TRBV30,NA,TRBJ2-5,NA,13,CAWSGRGPETQYF,TGTGCCTGGAGTGGCAGGGGTCCAGAGACCCAGTACTTC
TRBV5-1,NA,TRBJ2-1,NA,14,CASSLASSYNEQFF,TGCGCCAGCAGCTTAGCGAGCTCCTACAATGAGCAGTTCTTC
TRBV7-2,NA,TRBJ2-3,TRBD2,17,CASSLVGAGGPRDTQYF,TGTGCCAGCAGCTTAGTAGGGGCGGGAGGGCCAAGGGATACGCAGTATTTT
TRBV5-1,NA,TRBJ1-1,NA,15,CASSLRGNLATEAFF,TGCGCCAGCAGCTTGAGGGGGAACCTGGCCACTGAAGCTTTCTTT
TRBV28,NA,TRBJ2-7,NA,13,CASRGSGPYEQYF,TGTGCCAGCAGGGGAAGCGGACCATACGAGCAGTACTTC
TRBV6-5,NA,TRBJ2-6,NA,15,CASSIRHSGANVLTF,TGTGCCAGCAGTATCAGGCACTCTGGGGCCAACGTCCTGACTTTC
TRBV28,NA,TRBJ1-5,TRBD1,16,CASSPGTGYSNQPQHF,TGTGCCAGCAGTCCGGGGACAGGGTATAGCAATCAGCCCCAGCATTTT
TRBV2,NA,TRBJ2-7,TRBD2,13,CASSDLAGYEQYF,TGTGCCAGCAGTGACCTAGCGGGCTACGAGCAGTACTTC
TRBV19,NA,TRBJ2-7,NA,14,CASSIVHGTYEQYF,TGTGCCAGTAGTATAGTGCACGGAACCTACGAGCAGTACTTC
TRBV27,NA,TRBJ2-5,NA,14,CANLPGSGSEAQYF,TGTGCCAACCTACCCGGGTCGGGTTCGGAGGCCCAGTACTTC
TRBV14,NA,TRBJ2-7,TRBD1,16,CASSHSGQPVAYEQYF,TGTGCCAGCAGCCACTCGGGACAGCCAGTTGCCTACGAGCAGTACTTC
TRBV11-3,NA,TRBJ1-5,NA,16,CASSVIPGMSNQPQHF,TGTGCCAGCAGCGTAATTCCGGGGATGAGCAATCAGCCCCAGCATTTT
TRBV7-2,NA,TRBJ2-5,TRBD1,15,CASSLGVAGGETQYF,TGTGCCAGCAGCTTAGGCGTCGCAGGGGGAGAGACCCAGTACTTC
TRBV2,few,TRBJ2-2,TRBD2,18,CASSEASRREGRTGELFF,TGTGCCAGCAGTGAAGCAAGCCGGCGGGAGGGGCGCACCGGGGAGCTGTTTTTT
TRBV18,NA,TRBJ1-2,NA,14,CASSPSLWQNGYTF,TGTGCCAGCTCACCTTCGCTCTGGCAGAATGGCTACACCTTC
TRBV28,NA,TRBJ2-1,NA,21,CASSFLWGAEAGTSSYNEQFF,TGTGCCAGCAGTTTTCTGTGGGGGGCGGAGGCGGGGACGAGCTCCTACAATGAGCAGTTCTTC
TRBV27,NA,TRBJ2-3,NA,15,CASSRFQNKVDTQYF,TGTGCCAGCAGTCGCTTCCAGAATAAGGTGGATACGCAGTATTTT